A single sample is the source of the 7 T cell receptor beta chains below, sequenced in a study of identical twins. TCRdb recomputed calls from the 5' RACE reads with MiXCR, one row per CDR3 protein. This table has roughly 200,000 distinct CDR3 sequences, 7.5% appearing once. These data are also associated with another study on yellow fever vaccine responses in identical twins.

Material for sequencing was memory (CD45RO+) T cells sorted from blood. Receptor source: a young woman in good health.

The chain has TRBV5-1 and TRBJ1-1, with 8 bases aligning to TRBD1. Germline V lookup: CDR1 SGHRS, CDR2 YFSETQ. The length of the CDR3 is 16 residues. J was trimmed by 1 base and V by 2 bases; bases with no gene match: 7. The CDR3 DNA reads as TGCGCCAGCAGCTTAGGACCCGGGACAGGGAACACTGAAGCTTTCTTT. Protein product: CASSLGPGTGNTEAFF. Complete variable domain (other parts from reference TRBV5-1 and TRBJ1-1): KAGVTQTPRYLIKTRGQQVTLSCSPISGHRSVSWYQQTPGQGLQFLFEYFSETQRNKGNFPGRFSGRQFSNSRSEMNVSTLELGDSALYLCASSLGPGTGNTEAFFGQGTRLTVV.

A few counts support this clonotype. The rearrangement links TRBV29-1 to TRBJ2-7; 9 nucleotides align to TRBD1. J lost 6 bases, V lost 7 bases, and 10 bases had no gene match. This CDR3 has 13 residues. CDR1 is SQVTM, CDR2 ANQGSEA, per germline. CDR3 DNA: TGCAGCGCTGAGACAGGGGGGGGCGGCGAGCAGTACTTC. Its translation: CSAETGGGGEQYF.

This clonotype turned up a few times. The chain employs TRBV5-6 and TRBJ2-7; D gene ambiguous. This CDR3 has 13 amino acids. The germline gives CDR1 SGHDT, CDR2 YYEEEE. V gave up 4 bases and J gave up 5 bases, with 13 bases separating them. CDR3 nucleotides: TGTGCCAGCAGCCCCCCCTCTTTCCACGAGCAGTACTTC. This codes for CASSPPSFHEQYF.

This clonotype has at least ten counts. The rearrangement joins TRBV5-1 to TRBJ2-5; D might be TRBD1 or TRBD2, each matching 5 bases. Trimming left V 2 bases short and J 1 base short, with 15 bases between. The CDR3 runs 16 residues. Germline lookup yields CDR1 SGHRS and CDR2 YFSETQ. The CDR3 DNA follows: TGCGCCAGCAGCTTATATGGGACCGGGGCCCAAGAGACCCAGTACTTC. Amino acids: CASSLYGTGAQETQYF.

Only a few counts were recorded for this clonotype. The chain joins TRBV5-5 to TRBJ2-5; D may correspond to TRBD1 or TRBD2 (6 bases each). CDR1 and CDR2 from the germline V gene are SGHKS and YYEKEE (reference sequence). The CDR3 has 14 amino acids. Trimming pared 4 bases from V and 7 bases from J, leaving 17 bases between. The chain's CDR3 is CASSPDGGLGTQYF. DNA for the CDR3: TGTGCCAGCAGCCCGGATGGGGGGCTGGGGACCCAGTACTTC.

This clonotype was counted only a few times. This sequence joins TRBV19 and TRBJ2-1, with D possibly being TRBD2 (6 bases). Germline V gene data show CDR1 as LNHDA and CDR2 as SQIVND (reference sequence). The CDR3 has 13 amino acids. V shed 7 bases and J shed 6 bases, with 13 bases lying between them. As DNA, the CDR3 is TGTGCCAGTACCCCCGACGGGGGCAATGAGCAGTTCTTC. Translating gives CASTPDGGNEQFF.

Ten or more counts support this clonotype. The chain links TRBV21-1 to TRBJ2-3; TRBD1, the table's D call, was not compared with the DNA. TRBV21-1 is a pseudogene segment. This CDR3 is built from 15 residues. As DNA, the CDR3 is TGTGCCAGCAGCTCCTACGGGCGGAGCACAGATACGCAGTATTTT. As protein: CASSSYGRSTDTQYF.